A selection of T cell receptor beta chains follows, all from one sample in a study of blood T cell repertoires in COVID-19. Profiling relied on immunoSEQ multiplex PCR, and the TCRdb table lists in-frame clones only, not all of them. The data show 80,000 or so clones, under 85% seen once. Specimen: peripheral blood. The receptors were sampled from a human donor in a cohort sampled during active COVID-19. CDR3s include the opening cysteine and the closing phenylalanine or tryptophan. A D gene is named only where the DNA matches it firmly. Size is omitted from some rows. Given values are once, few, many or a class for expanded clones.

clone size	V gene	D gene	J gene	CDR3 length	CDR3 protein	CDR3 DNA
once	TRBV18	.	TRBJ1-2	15	CASSPAPGSFYGYTF	TGTGCCAGCTCACCTGCCCCGGGAAGTTTCTATGGCTACACCTTC
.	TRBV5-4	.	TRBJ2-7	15	CASSLGAGTLYEQYF	TGTGCCAGCAGCCTCGGAGCCGGGACATTGTACGAGCAGTACTTC
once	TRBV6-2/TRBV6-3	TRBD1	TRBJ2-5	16	CASSSLGRQGQETQYF	TGTGCCAGCAGTTCTTTGGGACGACAGGGCCAAGAGACCCAGTACTTC
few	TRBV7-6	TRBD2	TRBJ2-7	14	CASSLLSTGGEQYF	TGTGCCAGCAGCTTACTTTCAACGGGGGGCGAGCAGTACTTC
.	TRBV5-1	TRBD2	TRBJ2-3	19	CASSLLVIKGTTLGHTQYF	TGCGCCAGCAGCTTACTAGTTATTAAAGGGACTACCCTTGGCCATACGCAGTATTTT
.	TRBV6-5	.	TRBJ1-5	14	CASSYGQGNQPQHF	TGTGCCAGCAGTTACGGGCAGGGTAATCAGCCCCAGCATTTT
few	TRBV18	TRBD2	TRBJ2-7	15	CASSRLGGTSYEQYF	TGTGCCAGCTCCCGACTGGGGGGGACCTCCTACGAGCAGTACTTC
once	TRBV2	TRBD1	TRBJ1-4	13	CASRATGDGKLFF	TGTGCCAGCAGGGCGACAGGGGATGGAAAACTGTTTTTT
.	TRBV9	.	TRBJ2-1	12	CASSVDRGEQFF	TGTGCCAGCAGCGTAGACCGGGGGGAGCAGTTCTTC
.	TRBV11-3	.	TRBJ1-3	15	CASSLGGFSGNTIYF	TGTGCCAGCAGCTTAGGCGGCTTCTCTGGAAACACCATATATTTT
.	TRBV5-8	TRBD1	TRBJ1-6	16	CASSFYGQGDNSPLHF	TGTGCCAGCAGCTTTTACGGACAGGGCGATAATTCACCCCTCCACTTT
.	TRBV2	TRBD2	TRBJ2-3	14	CASSEGGDTDTQYF	TGTGCCAGCAGTGAGGGGGGGGATACAGATACGCAGTATTTT
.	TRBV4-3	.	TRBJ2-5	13	CASSQGAQETQYF	TGCGCCAGCAGCCAGGGGGCCCAAGAGACCCAGTACTTC
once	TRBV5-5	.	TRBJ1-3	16	CASSPGRTDSGNTIYF	TGTGCCAGCAGCCCCGGGAGGACAGACTCTGGAAACACCATATATTTT
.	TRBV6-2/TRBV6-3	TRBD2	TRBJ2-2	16	CASTPGTSGEPGELFF	TGTGCCAGCACCCCCGGGACTAGCGGGGAACCCGGGGAGCTGTTTTTT
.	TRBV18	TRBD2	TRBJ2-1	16	CASSPLAGGRVEEQFF	TGTGCCAGCTCACCTTTAGCGGGAGGGAGGGTCGAGGAGCAGTTCTTC
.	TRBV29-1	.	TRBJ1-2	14	CSVFRGGVNYGYTF	TGCAGCGTGTTCCGAGGAGGGGTTAACTATGGCTACACCTTC
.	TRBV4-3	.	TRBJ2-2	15	CASSQGHGNTGELFF	TGCGCCAGCAGCCAAGGACACGGGAACACCGGGGAGCTGTTTTTT
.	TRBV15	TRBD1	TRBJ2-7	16	CATSRAPDRGFYEQYF	TGTGCCACCAGCAGAGCCCCGGACAGGGGGTTTTACGAGCAGTACTTC
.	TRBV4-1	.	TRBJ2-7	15	CASSQDGGYRNEQYF	TGCGCCAGCAGCCAAGATGGAGGGTACAGAAACGAGCAGTACTTC
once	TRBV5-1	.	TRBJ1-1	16	CASSLGDVRVYTEAFF	TGCGCCAGCAGCTTGGGAGACGTCAGGGTTTACACTGAAGCTTTCTTT
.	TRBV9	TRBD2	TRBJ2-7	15	CASSVAAGGVYEQYF	TGTGCCAGCAGCGTAGCGGCGGGGGGTGTCTACGAGCAGTACTTC
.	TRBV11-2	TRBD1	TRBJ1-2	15	CASSLSRGQGYGYTF	TGTGCCAGCAGCTTAAGTCGGGGACAGGGCTATGGCTACACCTTC
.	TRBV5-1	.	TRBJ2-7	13	CASSLVGSYEQYF	TGCGCCAGCAGCTTGGTCGGCTCCTACGAGCAGTACTTC
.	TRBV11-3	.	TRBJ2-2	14	CASSLSANTGELFF	TGTGCCAGCAGCTTGTCAGCGAACACCGGGGAGCTGTTTTTT
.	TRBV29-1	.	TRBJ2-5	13	CSVEEQGAGTQYF	TGCAGCGTTGAAGAACAGGGCGCGGGCACCCAGTACTTC
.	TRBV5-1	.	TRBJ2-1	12	CASFGQSNEQFF	TGCGCCAGCTTCGGACAGAGCAATGAGCAGTTCTTC
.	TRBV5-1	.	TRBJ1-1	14	CASSLAGESTEAFF	TGCGCCAGCAGCTTGGCCGGGGAATCCACTGAAGCTTTCTTT
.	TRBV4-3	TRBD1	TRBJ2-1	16	CASSHTGTGSYNEQFF	TGCGCCAGCAGCCATACCGGGACAGGGTCCTACAATGAGCAGTTCTTC
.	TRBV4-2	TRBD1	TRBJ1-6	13	CASSQDRVSPLHF	TGTGCCAGCAGCCAGGACAGGGTTTCACCCCTCCACTTT
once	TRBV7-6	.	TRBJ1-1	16	CASSLGPAGIYAEAFF	TGTGCCAGCAGCTTAGGGCCCGCAGGCATCTACGCTGAAGCTTTCTTT
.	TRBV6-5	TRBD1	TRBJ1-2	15	CASRLRQGNNYGYTF	TGTGCCAGCAGACTTCGACAGGGCAATAACTATGGCTACACCTTC
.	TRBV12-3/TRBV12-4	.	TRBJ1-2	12	CASYVGGSGYTF	TGTGCCAGCTACGTGGGTGGGAGTGGCTACACCTTC
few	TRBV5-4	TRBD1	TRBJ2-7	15	CASSLTGTASYEQYF	TGTGCCAGCAGCCTAACAGGGACAGCCTCCTACGAGCAGTACTTC
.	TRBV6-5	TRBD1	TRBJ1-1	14	CASTEGDRRTEAFF	TGTGCCAGTACCGAGGGGGACAGGCGCACTGAAGCTTTCTTT
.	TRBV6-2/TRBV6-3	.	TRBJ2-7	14	CASSYSESYYEQYF	TGTGCCAGCAGTTATAGTGAGAGCTACTACGAGCAGTACTTC
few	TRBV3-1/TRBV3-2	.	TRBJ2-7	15	CASSQDYQGWGEQYF	TGTGCCAGCAGCCAAGATTATCAGGGTTGGGGCGAGCAGTACTTC
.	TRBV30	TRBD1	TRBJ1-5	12	CAWGQGRQPQHF	TGTGCCTGGGGACAGGGGCGGCAGCCCCAGCATTTT
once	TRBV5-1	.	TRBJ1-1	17	CASSLGWAPGQKTEAFF	TGCGCCAGCAGCTTGGGGTGGGCACCGGGACAAAAAACTGAAGCTTTCTTT
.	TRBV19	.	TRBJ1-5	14	CASSVRVGNQPQHF	TGTGCCAGTAGTGTCAGGGTTGGTAATCAGCCCCAGCATTTT
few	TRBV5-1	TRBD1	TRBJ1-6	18	CASSGDLTGATYNSPLHF	TGCGCCAGCAGCGGGGACTTGACAGGGGCCACCTATAATTCACCCCTCCACTTT
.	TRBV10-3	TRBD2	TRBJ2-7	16	CAISEGVSGGRYEQYF	TGTGCCATCAGCGAGGGCGTTAGCGGGGGGCGGTACGAGCAGTACTTC
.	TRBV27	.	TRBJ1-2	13	CASSLMGVDGYTF	TGTGCCAGCAGTTTAATGGGCGTGGATGGCTACACCTTC
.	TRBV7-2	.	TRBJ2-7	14	CASSPGYVSYEQYF	TGTGCCAGCAGCCCGGGTTATGTCTCCTACGAGCAGTACTTC
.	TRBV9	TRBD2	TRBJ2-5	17	CASSVSTGTSGGETQYF	TGTGCCAGCAGCGTATCCACCGGGACTAGCGGGGGAGAGACCCAGTACTTC
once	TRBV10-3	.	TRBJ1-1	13	CAIRQGLNTEAFF	TGTGCCATCAGGCAGGGACTCAACACTGAAGCTTTCTTT
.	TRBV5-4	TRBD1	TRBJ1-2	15	CASSLGGTEVYGYTF	TGTGCCAGCAGCTTGGGGGGGACAGAAGTTTATGGCTACACCTTC
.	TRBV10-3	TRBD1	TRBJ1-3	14	CAISGDRVGNTIYF	TGTGCCATCAGTGGCGACAGGGTCGGAAACACCATATATTTT
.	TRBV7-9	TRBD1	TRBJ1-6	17	CASSHRTGGSYNSPLHF	TGTGCCAGCAGCCATCGGACAGGGGGCTCCTATAATTCACCCCTCCACTTT
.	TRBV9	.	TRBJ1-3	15	CASSAGRSSGNTIYF	TGTGCCAGCAGCGCCGGCCGGAGCTCTGGAAACACCATATATTTT
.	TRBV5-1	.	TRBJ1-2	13	CASSLARATGYTF	TGCGCCAGCAGCTTGGCACGAGCCACTGGCTACACCTTC
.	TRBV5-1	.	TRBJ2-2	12	CASSFGTGELFF	TGCGCCAGCAGCTTCGGCACCGGGGAGCTGTTTTTT
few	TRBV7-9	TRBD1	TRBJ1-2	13	CASSPDRDYGYTF	TGTGCCAGCAGCCCAGACAGGGACTATGGCTACACCTTC
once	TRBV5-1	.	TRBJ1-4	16	CASSLEGRLSREKLFF	TGCGCCAGCAGCTTGGAAGGCAGACTTAGTCGGGAAAAACTGTTTTTT
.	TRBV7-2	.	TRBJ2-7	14	CASSVVWGDYEQYF	TGTGCCAGCAGCGTGGTCTGGGGCGACTACGAGCAGTACTTC
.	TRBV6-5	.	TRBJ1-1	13	CASRRQVNTEAFF	TGTGCCAGCAGGCGACAGGTTAACACTGAAGCTTTCTTT